The clone carrying this T cell receptor beta chain was seen just once. Assay: immunoSEQ multiplex PCR; the TCRdb copy retains only in-frame clones and omits some. The sample contains about 94,000 clones, around nine tenths of which appear only once. This entry belongs to a study of T cell responses to AZD1222 COVID-19 vaccine. Trimming removed 5 bases from V and 6 bases from J; junction bases left unmatched: 9. This CDR3 has 15 amino acids. CDR1 SGHRS and CDR2 YFSETQ come from the germline V gene. The chain links TRBV5-1 to TRBJ1-4; 8 bases agree with TRBD1. The source is an adult in good health. Sequencing used peripheral blood, obtained on day 0 of AZD1222 vaccination. CDR3 in DNA: TGCGCCAGCAGATTAAGGGCAGGGGGCGATGAAAAACTGTTTTTT. Translation: CASRLRAGGDEKLFF.